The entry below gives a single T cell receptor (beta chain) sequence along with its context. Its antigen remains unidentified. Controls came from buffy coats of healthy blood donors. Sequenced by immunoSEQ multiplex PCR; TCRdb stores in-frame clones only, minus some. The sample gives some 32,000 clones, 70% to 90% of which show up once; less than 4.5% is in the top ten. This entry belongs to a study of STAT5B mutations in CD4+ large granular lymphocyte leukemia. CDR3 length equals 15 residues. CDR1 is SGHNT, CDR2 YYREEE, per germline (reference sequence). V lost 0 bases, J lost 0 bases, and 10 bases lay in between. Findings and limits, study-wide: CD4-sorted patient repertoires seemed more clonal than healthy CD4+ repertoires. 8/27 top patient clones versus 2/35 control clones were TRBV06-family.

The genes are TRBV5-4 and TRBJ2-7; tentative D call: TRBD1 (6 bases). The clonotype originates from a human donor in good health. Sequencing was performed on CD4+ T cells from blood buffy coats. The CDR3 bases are TGTGCCAGCAGCTTGGGGCAGGGGAGCTCCTACGAGCAGTACTTC. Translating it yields CASSLGQGSSYEQYF.